A selection of T cell receptor beta chains follows, all from one sample in a study of beta chain features in type 1 diabetes. TCRdb's copy holds only in-frame clones and misses some; the assay was immunoSEQ multiplex PCR. Among about 320,000 clones listed, approximately 14% were seen once. The specimen sequenced was central memory CD4+ T cells from blood. Receptors were obtained from a man aged 30-40 years in good health. The conserved cysteine and the conserved F or W are not part of the CDR3 here.

V gene: TRBV29-1; J gene: TRBJ2-1; CDR3 length: 15; CDR3 protein: SVRAAGLAGGFNEQF
V gene: TRBV4-1; J gene: TRBJ2-5; CDR3 length: 16; CDR3 protein: ASSQDIERAGSGETQY
V gene: TRBV2; J gene: TRBJ1-5; CDR3 length: 12; CDR3 protein: ASSRMEGNQPQH
V gene: TRBV5-1; J gene: TRBJ2-1; CDR3 length: 15; CDR3 protein: ASSLVAGTGGLYEQF
V gene: TRBV4-3; J gene: TRBJ2-3; CDR3 length: 14; CDR3 protein: ASSQYNRDSGDTQY
V gene: TRBV2; J gene: TRBJ2-1; CDR3 length: 15; CDR3 protein: ASSTNARSTPYNEQF
V gene: TRBV2; J gene: TRBJ2-1; CDR3 length: 11; CDR3 protein: ASGQGVVDEQF
V gene: TRBV5-8; J gene: TRBJ2-4; CDR3 length: 11; CDR3 protein: ASRDRARGIQY
V gene: TRBV7-6; J gene: TRBJ2-5; CDR3 length: 11; CDR3 protein: ASSQNWGETQY
V gene: TRBV2; J gene: TRBJ2-5; CDR3 length: 10; CDR3 protein: ASSAQQETQY
V gene: TRBV7-2; J gene: TRBJ2-3; CDR3 length: 15; CDR3 protein: ASSLVFGGIGTDTQY
V gene: TRBV5-6; J gene: TRBJ2-7; CDR3 length: 14; CDR3 protein: ASSSLASILRYEQY
V gene: TRBV7-2; J gene: -; CDR3 length: 13; CDR3 protein: ASSLAGGIVGEQY
V gene: TRBV19; J gene: TRBJ1-5; CDR3 length: 13; CDR3 protein: ASSIRRQPNQPQH
V gene: TRBV5-1; J gene: TRBJ1-1; CDR3 length: 12; CDR3 protein: ASSLEGGGTEAF
V gene: TRBV9; J gene: TRBJ1-1; CDR3 length: 13; CDR3 protein: ASSSSGSRNTEAF
V gene: TRBV14; J gene: TRBJ2-1; CDR3 length: 11; CDR3 protein: ASSQDLVGEQF
V gene: TRBV5-1; J gene: TRBJ2-3; CDR3 length: 13; CDR3 protein: ASSLEREGRDTQY
V gene: TRBV6-6; J gene: TRBJ1-1; CDR3 length: 14; CDR3 protein: ASTRQGSARATEAF
V gene: TRBV4-3; J gene: TRBJ2-5; CDR3 length: 15; CDR3 protein: ASSQEVSLAGGETQY
V gene: TRBV2; J gene: TRBJ1-5; CDR3 length: 13; CDR3 protein: ASSDRTGGRQPQH
V gene: TRBV2; J gene: TRBJ1-5; CDR3 length: 10; CDR3 protein: ASSEKGTPQH
V gene: TRBV4-3; J gene: TRBJ2-3; CDR3 length: 15; CDR3 protein: ASSQDVGGSRTDTQY
V gene: TRBV5-4; J gene: TRBJ1-4; CDR3 length: 14; CDR3 protein: ASSLGGPGANEKLF
V gene: TRBV2; J gene: TRBJ2-5; CDR3 length: 13; CDR3 protein: ASSARTGGRETQY
V gene: TRBV4-3; J gene: TRBJ1-3; CDR3 length: 14; CDR3 protein: ASSQERTLSGNTIY
V gene: TRBV7-9; J gene: TRBJ2-6; CDR3 length: 14; CDR3 protein: ASRSGQSSGANVLT
V gene: TRBV4-1; J gene: TRBJ1-1; CDR3 length: 17; CDR3 protein: ASSSRTGTGNRVNTEAF
V gene: TRBV7-2; J gene: TRBJ1-2; CDR3 length: 12; CDR3 protein: ASSPRAQAGGYT
V gene: TRBV29-1; J gene: TRBJ2-2; CDR3 length: 11; CDR3 protein: SVDWQSTGELF
V gene: TRBV7-8; J gene: TRBJ1-1; CDR3 length: 13; CDR3 protein: ASARAGGAGTEAF
V gene: TRBV5-6; J gene: TRBJ1-2; CDR3 length: 10; CDR3 protein: ASSSTSRSYT
V gene: TRBV5-5; J gene: TRBJ2-1; CDR3 length: 12; CDR3 protein: ASSRRGGDNEQF
V gene: TRBV11-2; J gene: TRBJ2-1; CDR3 length: 15; CDR3 protein: ASSTRSSGIIYNEQF
V gene: TRBV19; J gene: TRBJ1-1; CDR3 length: 12; CDR3 protein: ASRNSAKNTEAF
V gene: TRBV4-3; J gene: TRBJ2-3; CDR3 length: 12; CDR3 protein: ASSRLAGTDTQY
V gene: TRBV10-3; J gene: TRBJ2-7; CDR3 length: 13; CDR3 protein: AISDLTEGAYEQY
V gene: TRBV19; J gene: TRBJ1-5; CDR3 length: 16; CDR3 protein: ASSIDPLGGQRNQPQH
V gene: TRBV4-3; J gene: TRBJ1-4; CDR3 length: 14; CDR3 protein: ASSQDGAATNEKLF
V gene: TRBV5-6; J gene: TRBJ2-1; CDR3 length: 9; CDR3 protein: ASSVGNEQF
V gene: TRBV15; J gene: TRBJ1-1; CDR3 length: 15; CDR3 protein: ATSRVLGAGGNTEAF
V gene: TRBV30; J gene: TRBJ2-1; CDR3 length: 12; CDR3 protein: AWSTPGFYNEQF